Detailed here is one T cell receptor beta chain. Its antigen is unknown. The assay was immunoSEQ multiplex PCR, and TCRdb's table has in-frame clones only and misses some. The table has around 700,000 clones, about 74% seen once. Germline CDR1 is SNHLY and CDR2 is FYNNEI. V was clipped by 6 bases and J by 1 base, with 6 bases between them. The CDR3 loop spans 12 amino acids. This entry is derived from a study of shared clonotypes between healthy human individuals. Study context: Sampling drew on donors who were two women and a few men aged 18 to 49. Overall study results and limits: With a few donors compared, 4% to 5% of naive CD4 clonotypes were shared. Sequencing depth was a factor that was expected to affect clonotype sharing among donors. Estimated clonotype richness was generally higher in naive than memory subsets.

This receptor was obtained from a woman aged 30 to 39 in good health. This chain uses TRBV2 with TRBJ1-1; D unclear. Sequences were obtained from memory CD4+ T cells sorted from blood. Indicated subset: CD45RA-negative fraction. As DNA, the CDR3 is TGTGCCAGCAGCGCACAGAACACTGAAGCTTTCTTT. Amino acid sequence: CASSAQNTEAFF.